Listed here are 9 T cell receptor beta chains from one sample, sequenced in a study of T cells in Graves' hyperthyroidism and ophthalmopathy. There were TCR beta CDR3 regions amplified from RNA transcripts. In the first-round RT-PCR of the TCR CDR3, the HTBI primer set was used. TCRdb reanalysed the multiplex PCR reads using MiXCR and keeps one entry per CDR3 protein. This table has fewer than 450,000 distinct CDR3 sequences, about 18% appearing once. Sequenced sample: blood. These receptors were collected from a woman aged 25 to 45 with Graves' hyperthyroidism that later progressed to Graves' ophthalmopathy.

This clonotype was seen repeatedly, ten times or more. The chain joins TRBV20-1 to TRBJ1-4; no definite D call. The V gene lost 3 bases and the J gene lost 0 bases, with 14 bases spanning the gap. CDR1 and CDR2 (germline): DFQATT, SNEGSKA (reference sequence). The CDR3 runs 16 residues. The CDR3 sequence: CSARVGRIATNEKLFF. The CDR3 DNA follows: TGCAGTGCTAGGGTCGGCAGAATCGCAACTAATGAAAAACTGTTTTTT.

This clonotype was recorded many times. V is TRBV20-1 and J is TRBJ2-1; D remains unclear. CDR1 is DFQATT and CDR2 is SNEGSKA in the germline V gene (reference sequence). The CDR3 spans 14 residues. Trimming left V 0 bases short and J 3 bases short, with 9 bases between. The CDR3 nucleotides are TGCAGTGCTAGAGATCGGCTGAGCTACAATGAGCAGTTCTTC. Amino acids: CSARDRLSYNEQFF.

The chain has TRBV6-2 or TRBV6-3 and TRBJ2-1; 10 bases match TRBD2. The CDR3 is 16 amino acids. Losses at the gene ends were 6 bases for V and 4 bases for J; bases not matched to a gene: 9. Germline loops: CDR1 MNHEY, CDR2 SVGEGT. CDR3 sequence: CASRTGLAAQYNEQFF. The CDR3 nucleotides read TGTGCCAGCAGAACCGGACTAGCGGCCCAATACAATGAGCAGTTCTTC.

In its sample, this clonotype was seen many times. The chain joins TRBV6-1 to TRBJ1-1, with TRBD1 as a possible D gene (6 bases). Trimming removed 1 base at V and 1 base at J, with 19 bases between. The CDR3 covers 18 residues. The germline V gene has CDR1 MNHNS and CDR2 SASEGT. CDR3 bases: TGTGCCAGCAGTGAAGTGGGTTGGACAGACAGAAAGAACACTGAAGCTTTCTTT. Encoded protein: CASSEVGWTDRKNTEAFF.

The chain couples TRBV11-2 to TRBJ2-5; 16 bases agree with TRBD2. Trimming cost V 5 bases and J 3 bases; bases outside gene matches: 3. The CDR3 consists of 16 residues. Per germline, CDR1 SGHAT and CDR2 FQNNGV. DNA for the CDR3: TGTGCCAGCAGCAAGGGGACTAGCGGGGGGGAAGAGACCCAGTACTTC. This codes for CASSKGTSGGEETQYF.

This clonotype has a count of ten or more. J is TRBJ2-1 and V is TRBV9; 16 positions match TRBD2. The ends lost 3 bases at V and 4 bases at J; junction bases unmatched: 4. This CDR3 has 17 amino acids. Germline lookup yields CDR1 SGDLS and CDR2 YYNGEE. CDR3 nucleotides: TGTGCCAGCAGCGCAGGGACTAGCGGGAGGGGTTACAATGAGCAGTTCTTC. Protein sequence: CASSAGTSGRGYNEQFF.

This clonotype has only a few counts. The CDR3 region has the DNA TGTGCCAGCTTCCCCGTCGCGGGAAACACCATATATTTT. It specifies CASFPVAGNTIYF. The J gene is TRBJ1-3, the V gene TRBV6-1; D is ambiguous. Deletions cut 8 bases from V and 4 bases from J, with 12 bases between. Germline lookup yields CDR1 MNHNS and CDR2 SASEGT. CDR3 length: 13 residues.

This chain links TRBV19 with TRBJ2-3, with 10 bases fitting TRBD1. CDR3 length: 17 amino acids. V lost 0 bases and J lost 5; bases outside the gene matches: 8. Germline V gene sequence: CDR1 LNHDA, CDR2 SQIVND (reference sequence). The CDR3 is CASSIDLGTGAEDTQYF. The CDR3 DNA reads TGTGCCAGTAGTATAGATCTGGGGACAGGGGCAGAAGATACGCAGTATTTT.

There are many counts of this clonotype. The gene calls are TRBV28 and TRBJ1-4; the D is unclear. The CDR3 covers 14 residues. Germline V gene data show CDR1 as MDHEN and CDR2 as SYDVKM. V was pared by 3 bases and J by 5 bases, with 10 bases between. The CDR3 nucleotides read TGTGCCAGCAGTTTCGGCAGCCGGAATGAAAAACTGTTTTTT. Encoded protein: CASSFGSRNEKLFF.